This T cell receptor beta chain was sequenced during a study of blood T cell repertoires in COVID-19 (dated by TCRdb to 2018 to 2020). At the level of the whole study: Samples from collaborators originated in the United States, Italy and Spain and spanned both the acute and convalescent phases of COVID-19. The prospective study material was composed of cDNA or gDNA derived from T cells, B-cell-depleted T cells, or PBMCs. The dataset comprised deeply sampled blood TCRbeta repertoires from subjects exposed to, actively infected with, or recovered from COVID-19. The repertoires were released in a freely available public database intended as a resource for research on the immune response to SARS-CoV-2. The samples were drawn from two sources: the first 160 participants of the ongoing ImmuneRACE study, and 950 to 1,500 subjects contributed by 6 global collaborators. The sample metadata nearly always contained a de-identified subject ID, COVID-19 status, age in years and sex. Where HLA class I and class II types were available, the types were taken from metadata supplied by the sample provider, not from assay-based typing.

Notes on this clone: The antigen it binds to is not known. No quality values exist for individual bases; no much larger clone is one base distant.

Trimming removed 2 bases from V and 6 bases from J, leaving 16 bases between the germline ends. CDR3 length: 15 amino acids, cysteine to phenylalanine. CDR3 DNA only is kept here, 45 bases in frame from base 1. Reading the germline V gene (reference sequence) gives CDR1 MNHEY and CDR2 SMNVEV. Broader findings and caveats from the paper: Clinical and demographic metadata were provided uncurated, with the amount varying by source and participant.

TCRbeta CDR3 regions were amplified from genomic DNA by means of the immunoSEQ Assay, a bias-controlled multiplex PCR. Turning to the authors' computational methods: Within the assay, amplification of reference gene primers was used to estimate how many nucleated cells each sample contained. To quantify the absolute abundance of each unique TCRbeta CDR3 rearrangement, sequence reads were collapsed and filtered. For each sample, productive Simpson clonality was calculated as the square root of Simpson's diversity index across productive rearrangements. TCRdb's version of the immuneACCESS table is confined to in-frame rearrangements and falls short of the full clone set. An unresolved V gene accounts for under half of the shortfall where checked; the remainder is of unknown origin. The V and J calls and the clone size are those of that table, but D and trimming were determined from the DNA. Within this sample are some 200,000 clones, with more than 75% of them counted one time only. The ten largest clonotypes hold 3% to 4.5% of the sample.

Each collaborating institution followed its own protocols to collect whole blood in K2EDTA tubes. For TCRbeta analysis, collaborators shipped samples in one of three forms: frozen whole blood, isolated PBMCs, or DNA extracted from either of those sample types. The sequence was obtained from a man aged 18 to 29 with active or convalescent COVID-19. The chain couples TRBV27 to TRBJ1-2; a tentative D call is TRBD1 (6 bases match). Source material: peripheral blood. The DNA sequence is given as TGTGCCAGCAGTTTAAACAGGGTGTTTACGGATGGCTACACCTTC. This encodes CASSLNRVFTDGYTF.